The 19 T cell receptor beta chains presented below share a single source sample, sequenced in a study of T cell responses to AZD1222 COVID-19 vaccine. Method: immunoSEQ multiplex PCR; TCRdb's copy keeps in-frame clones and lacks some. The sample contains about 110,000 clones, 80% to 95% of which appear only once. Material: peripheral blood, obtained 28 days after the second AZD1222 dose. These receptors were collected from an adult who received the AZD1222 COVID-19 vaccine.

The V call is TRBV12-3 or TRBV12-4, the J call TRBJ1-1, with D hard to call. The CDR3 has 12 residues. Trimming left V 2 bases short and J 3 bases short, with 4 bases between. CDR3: CASSLRYTEAFF. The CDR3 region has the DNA TGTGCCAGCAGTTTAAGATACACTGAAGCTTTCTTT.

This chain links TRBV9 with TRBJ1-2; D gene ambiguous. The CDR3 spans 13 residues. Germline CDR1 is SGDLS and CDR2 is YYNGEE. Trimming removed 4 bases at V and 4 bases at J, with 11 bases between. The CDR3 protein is CASSPSQSYGYTF. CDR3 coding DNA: TGTGCCAGCAGCCCCAGCCAGAGCTATGGCTACACCTTC. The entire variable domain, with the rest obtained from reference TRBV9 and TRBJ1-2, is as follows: DSGVTQTPKHLITATGQRVTLRCSPRSGDLSVYWYQQSLDQGLQFLIQYYNGEERAKGNILERFSAQQFPDLHSELNLSSLELGDSALYFCASSPSQSYGYTFGSGTRLTVV.

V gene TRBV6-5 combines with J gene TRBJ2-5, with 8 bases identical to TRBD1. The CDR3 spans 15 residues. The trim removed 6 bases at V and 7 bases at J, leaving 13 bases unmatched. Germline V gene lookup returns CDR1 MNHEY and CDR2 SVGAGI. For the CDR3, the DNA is TGTGCCAGCAGAAGCCTGGGACAGGACTTTGGGACCCAGTACTTC. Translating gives CASRSLGQDFGTQYF.

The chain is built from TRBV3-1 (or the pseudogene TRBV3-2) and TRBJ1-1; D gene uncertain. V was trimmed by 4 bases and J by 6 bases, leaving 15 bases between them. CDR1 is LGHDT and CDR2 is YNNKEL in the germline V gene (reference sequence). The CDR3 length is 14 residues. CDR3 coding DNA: TGTGCCAGCAGCCCGAGCTGGGGAGCGCCTGAAGCTTTCTTT. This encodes CASSPSWGAPEAFF.

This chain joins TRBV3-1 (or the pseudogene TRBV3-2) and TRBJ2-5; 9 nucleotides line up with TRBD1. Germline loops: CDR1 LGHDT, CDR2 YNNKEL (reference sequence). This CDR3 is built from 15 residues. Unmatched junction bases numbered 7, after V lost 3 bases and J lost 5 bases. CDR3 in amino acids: CASSQEGQGGETQYF. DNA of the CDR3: TGTGCCAGCAGCCAGGAGGGACAGGGCGGGGAGACCCAGTACTTC.

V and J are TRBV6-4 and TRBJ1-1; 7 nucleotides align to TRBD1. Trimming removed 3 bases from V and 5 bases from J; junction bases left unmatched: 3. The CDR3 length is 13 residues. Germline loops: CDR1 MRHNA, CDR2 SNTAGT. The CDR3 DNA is TGTGCCAGCAGTGATGAACAGGGGACTGAAGCTTTCTTT. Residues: CASSDEQGTEAFF.

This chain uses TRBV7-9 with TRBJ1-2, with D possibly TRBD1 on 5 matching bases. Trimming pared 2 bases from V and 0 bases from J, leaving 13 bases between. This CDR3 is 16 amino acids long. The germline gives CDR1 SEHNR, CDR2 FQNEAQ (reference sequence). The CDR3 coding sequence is TGTGCCAGCAGCTTATTTCAGGGCTCCACTAACTATGGCTACACCTTC. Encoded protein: CASSLFQGSTNYGYTF.

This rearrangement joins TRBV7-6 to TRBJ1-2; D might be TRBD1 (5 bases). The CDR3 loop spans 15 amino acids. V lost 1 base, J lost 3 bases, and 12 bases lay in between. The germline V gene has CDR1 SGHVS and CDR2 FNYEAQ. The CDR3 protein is CASSLGGWGDYGYTF. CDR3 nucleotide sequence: TGTGCCAGCAGCTTAGGGGGCTGGGGGGACTATGGCTACACCTTC.

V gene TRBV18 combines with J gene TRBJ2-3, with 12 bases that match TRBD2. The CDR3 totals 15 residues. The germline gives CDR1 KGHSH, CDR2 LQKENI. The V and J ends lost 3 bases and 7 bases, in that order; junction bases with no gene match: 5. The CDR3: CASSPRLAGAHTQYF. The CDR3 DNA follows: TGTGCCAGCTCACCCCGACTAGCGGGAGCCCATACGCAGTATTTT.

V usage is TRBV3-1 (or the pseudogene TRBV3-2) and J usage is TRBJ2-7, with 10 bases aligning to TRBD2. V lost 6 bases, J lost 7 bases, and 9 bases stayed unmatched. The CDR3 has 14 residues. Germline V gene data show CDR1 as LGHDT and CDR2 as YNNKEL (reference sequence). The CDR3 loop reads CASRLAGALREQYF. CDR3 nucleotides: TGTGCCAGCAGGCTAGCGGGGGCCTTAAGGGAGCAGTACTTC.

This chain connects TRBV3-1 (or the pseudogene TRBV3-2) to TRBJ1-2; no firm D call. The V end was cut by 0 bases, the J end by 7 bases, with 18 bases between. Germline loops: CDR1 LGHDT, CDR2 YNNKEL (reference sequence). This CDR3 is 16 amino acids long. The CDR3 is CASSQDNLSGFSGYTF. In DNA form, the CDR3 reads TGTGCCAGCAGCCAAGATAACCTGTCGGGGTTTAGTGGCTACACCTTC.

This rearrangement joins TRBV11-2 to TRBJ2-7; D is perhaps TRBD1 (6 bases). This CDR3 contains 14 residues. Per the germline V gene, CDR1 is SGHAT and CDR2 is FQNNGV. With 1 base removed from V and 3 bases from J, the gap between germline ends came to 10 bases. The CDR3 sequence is CASSLAARGYEQYF. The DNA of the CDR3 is TGTGCCAGCAGCTTAGCGGCCAGGGGCTACGAGCAGTACTTC.

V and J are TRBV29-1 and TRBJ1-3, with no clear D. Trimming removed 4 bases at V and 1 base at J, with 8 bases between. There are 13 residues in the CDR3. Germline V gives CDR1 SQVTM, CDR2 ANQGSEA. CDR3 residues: CSVVTGSGNTIYF. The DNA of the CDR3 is TGCAGCGTTGTCACTGGGTCTGGAAACACCATATATTTT.

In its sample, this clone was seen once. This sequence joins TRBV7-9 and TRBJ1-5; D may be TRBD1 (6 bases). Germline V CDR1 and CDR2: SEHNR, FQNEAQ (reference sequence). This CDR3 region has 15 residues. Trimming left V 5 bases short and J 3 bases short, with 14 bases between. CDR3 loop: CASSTGTLDNQPQHF. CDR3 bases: TGTGCCAGCAGCACAGGGACACTAGACAATCAGCCCCAGCATTTT.

CDR3 in amino acids: CSVERVEYGYTF. The DNA for the CDR3 is TGCAGCGTTGAAAGGGTCGAATATGGCTACACCTTC. J is TRBJ1-2 and V is TRBV29-1; D is uncertain. Germline V gives CDR1 SQVTM, CDR2 ANQGSEA. The CDR3 spans 12 residues. Deletions cut 2 bases from V and 5 bases from J, with 9 bases between.

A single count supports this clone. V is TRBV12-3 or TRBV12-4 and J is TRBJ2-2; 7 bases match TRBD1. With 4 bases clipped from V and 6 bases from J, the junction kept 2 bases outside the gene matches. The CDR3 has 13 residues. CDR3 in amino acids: CASSYRGAGELFF. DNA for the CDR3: TGTGCCAGCAGTTACAGGGGTGCCGGGGAGCTGTTTTTT.

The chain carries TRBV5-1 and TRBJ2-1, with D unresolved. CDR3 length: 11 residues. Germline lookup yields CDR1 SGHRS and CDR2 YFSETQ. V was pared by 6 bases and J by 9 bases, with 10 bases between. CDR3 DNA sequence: TGCGCCAGCACCCCCGGAAGTGAGCAGTTCTTC. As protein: CASTPGSEQFF. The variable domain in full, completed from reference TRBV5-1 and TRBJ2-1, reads KAGVTQTPRYLIKTRGQQVTLSCSPISGHRSVSWYQQTPGQGLQFLFEYFSETQRNKGNFPGRFSGRQFSNSRSEMNVSTLELGDSALYLCASTPGSEQFFGPGTRLTVL.

The CDR3 DNA reads as TGTGCCAGCAGTTACTCCTCTGCAGGCTTGGGTCAGCCCCAGCATTTT. Amino acid sequence: CASSYSSAGLGQPQHF. The rearrangement links TRBV6-2 or TRBV6-3 to TRBJ1-5; D is unclear. Trimming took off 0 bases at V and 6 bases at J, with 15 bases between the two ends. The CDR3 length is 16 residues. Germline values: CDR1 MNHEY, CDR2 SVGEGT.

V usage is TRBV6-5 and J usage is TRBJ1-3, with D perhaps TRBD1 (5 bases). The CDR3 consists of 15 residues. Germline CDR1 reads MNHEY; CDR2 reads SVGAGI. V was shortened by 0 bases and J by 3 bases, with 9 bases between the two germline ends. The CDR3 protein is CASSYSSGNGNTIYF. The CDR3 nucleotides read TGTGCCAGCAGTTACTCGTCAGGGAATGGAAACACCATATATTTT.